This T cell receptor beta chain was retrieved from a study of T cells in Graves' hyperthyroidism and ophthalmopathy. The CDR3 runs to 12 residues. V was clipped by 4 bases and J by 8 bases, with 11 bases between them. Per the germline V gene, CDR1 is SGHVS and CDR2 is FQNEAQ. The investigators amplified TCR beta CDR3 regions from RNA transcripts. During a first-round RT-PCR of the TCR CDR3, the HTBI primer set was used. TCRdb reprocessed the multiplex PCR reads with MiXCR, giving one entry per CDR3 protein. The sample includes a few hundred thousand distinct CDR3 sequences, around 45% of them seen just once. A note on this clonotype: This sequence may be a read error, since a much larger clone differs from it by one base.

The receptor's source is a woman aged 18-29 years with Graves' hyperthyroidism. The rearrangement joins TRBV7-8 to TRBJ1-2; D may be TRBD1 (5 bases). Sequencing input: peripheral blood or thyroid tissue (not recorded which). In nucleotides, the CDR3 is TGTGCCAGCAGCTCCAGGGTTTTCGGCTACACCTTC. This codes for CASSSRVFGYTF.